This TCR beta chain is drawn from a study of Tregs in tolerant kidney transplant recipients (dated by TCRdb to the late 2010s). For context, the study as a whole: Transplants used related donors with nonmyeloablative bone marrow transplantation; mixed chimerism was transient in the human trials. The study applied TCRbeta sequencing to find donor-specific regulatory T cells before combined kidney and bone marrow transplantation and then followed those same cells after transplant. Overall study outcomes, separate from this receptor: In tolerant patients, the expansion of donor-specific Tregs was greater than global Treg expansion, suggesting that the expansion was antigen-driven rather than nonspecific. Expanding Tregs with activated donor B cells appeared to identify the most biologically relevant and donor-specific TCRbeta repertoire. Because the study included only a small number of patients, the results must be confirmed in larger populations and under other immunosuppression protocols. Although technical replication error seemed to be minimal, the question of biological reproducibility was not addressed directly. For some patients the PCR primers changed over time, which made it impossible to compare the samples from those patients at the nucleotide level.

Genomic DNA was extracted from sorted cells with the QIAGEN DNeasy Blood and Tissue Kit for TCRbeta CDR3 sequencing. High-throughput TCRbeta CDR3 sequencing, including PCR amplification with bias correction and internal controls, was performed commercially through immunoSEQ. The authors' pipeline ran thus. Unique productive TCRbeta sequences were defined by CDR3 nucleotide sequence when primers matched and otherwise by CDR3 amino acid sequence together with Vbeta and Jbeta genes. To correct for sorting error, sequences found in more than one sorted population at a frequency ratio of 2:1 or less were discarded, and the remaining shared sequences were assigned to the population with the higher frequency. A sequence counted as donor-reactive if, in CFSE-low cells, the sequence had a frequency of at least 0.01% and was expanded at least 5-fold compared with unstimulated cells. Jensen-Shannon divergence calculated on the top 100 TCRbeta sequences ranked by frequency was used to measure repertoire divergence. When a sample had multiple sequencing runs, each run was corrected for sorting error separately and the runs were then pooled. In TCRdb, the immuneACCESS table is reduced to in-frame sequences with V and J assigned. These tables do not hold every clone; where another copy was compared, an unresolved V gene accounts for under half, and the others remain unexplained. Clonal size and the V and J genes are those of that table, whereas D and trimming came from the DNA. For this sample there are some 70,000 clones; about 89% appear just once. The leading ten clones occupy approximately 0.4% of the sample.

A note on this clone: Its antigen has not been determined. No base quality values were provided; no much bigger clone lies one nucleotide off. Other DNA sequences in the sample encode the same CDR3.

Its CDR3 holds 15 amino acids, cysteine through phenylalanine. Only the CDR3 DNA is retained, 45 bases long and in frame from the first base. CDR1 and CDR2 are read off the germline V gene as SGHRS and YFSETQ. The junction shows trimming of 4 bases on V and 4 bases on J, and the gene matches do not reach 8 bases of it. This specimen's time point label, interpreted: blood sample drawn before combined kidney and bone marrow transplant. Thawed PBMCs were FACS-sorted into unstimulated Tregs (CD4+CD25+CD127-), CD4+ non-Tregs (CD4+CD25-), CD4 cells and CD8 cells. The patients were a few recipients of combined kidney and bone marrow transplants from the ITN036ST trial, and samples were available only for these trial subjects. Healthy control blood was processed by Ficoll density gradient to PBMCs and cryopreserved; patient PBMCs were collected before and after transplant.

The V and J genes are TRBV5-1 and TRBJ1-2; 9 bases in the junction line up with TRBD1. Here the sequenced sample was CD4+ T cells from blood, taken before the transplant. The TCR comes from a human donor who received a combined kidney and bone marrow transplant. CDR3 reads: CASSTRDRDPYGYTF. The base sequence is TGCGCCAGCAGCACCAGGGACAGGGACCCCTATGGCTACACCTTC.